Listed below are T cell receptor beta chains from one sample, sequenced in a study of blood T cell repertoires in COVID-19. TCRdb keeps only in-frame clones here, not all; method: immunoSEQ multiplex PCR. The table lists 130,000 to 150,000 clones, about 87% of them singletons, with approximately 0.98% in the top ten. Material: peripheral blood. The receptors stem from a woman aged 50 to 65 with acute or convalescent COVID-19. CDR3s include the opening cysteine and the closing phenylalanine or tryptophan. Each record gives: CDR3 length, V gene, D gene, clone size, J gene, CDR3 DNA, CDR3 protein. D genes are given only for firm matches. Clone size is not always given. Where it is, it says once, few, many or a class for expanded clones.

16	TRBV7-9	NA	NA	TRBJ2-7	TGTGCCAGCAGCTCTGAGGTGTCCCCAAATCCCTACGAGCAGTACTTC	CASSSEVSPNPYEQYF
14	TRBV28	NA	NA	TRBJ1-4	TGTGCCAGCAATCCACCGGGACACCATGAAAAACTGTTTTTT	CASNPPGHHEKLFF
14	TRBV2	NA	NA	TRBJ1-2	TGTGCCAGCAGTAGCCGGACGCTCAGCGGGGGCTACACCTTC	CASSSRTLSGGYTF
18	TRBV7-9	TRBD1	few	TRBJ1-4	TGTGCCAGCAGCTTAGTGAGTCGCGCGGCAGGGGGTTATGAAAAACTGTTTTTT	CASSLVSRAAGGYEKLFF
12	TRBV12-3/TRBV12-4	NA	NA	TRBJ1-5	TGTGCCAGCAGTTTAGTCGGTCAGCCCCAGCATTTT	CASSLVGQPQHF
14	TRBV28	TRBD1	NA	TRBJ1-4	TGTGCCAGCAGTGCGACAGGGATAAATGAAAAACTGTTTTTT	CASSATGINEKLFF
13	TRBV7-2	NA	NA	TRBJ2-7	TGTGCCAGCAGCTTTGGCATGTACTACGAGCAGTACTTC	CASSFGMYYEQYF
15	TRBV9	TRBD1	NA	TRBJ1-5	TGTGCCAGCAGCGTAGATGGGACAGAGGGGAGGCCCCAGCATTTT	CASSVDGTEGRPQHF
15	TRBV30	TRBD2	NA	TRBJ2-1	TGTGCCTGGAGTCCCAGCGGGAGACCCTACAATGAGCAGTTCTTC	CAWSPSGRPYNEQFF
18	TRBV5-1	NA	NA	TRBJ1-2	TGCGCCAGCAGCTTGGCGGGATTAAAGGGTACACTAAACTATGGCTACACCTTC	CASSLAGLKGTLNYGYTF
16	TRBV2	TRBD1	few	TRBJ2-1	TGTGCCAGCAGTGAAGTAGGTCAGGGGGCTTATCGGGAGCAGTTCTTC	CASSEVGQGAYREQFF
13	TRBV10-2	NA	NA	TRBJ1-6	TGCGCCGGCGGGGCAGGGAGTCATTCACCCCTCCACTTT	CAGGAGSHSPLHF
13	TRBV12-3/TRBV12-4	NA	NA	TRBJ2-7	TGTGCCAGCAGTTTTGACTCCCACTACGAGCAGTACTTC	CASSFDSHYEQYF